Included here is one T cell receptor beta chain sequence, with context. TCR beta VDJ and CDR3 profiling used genomic DNA as template. From the reads, TCRdb called clonotypes with MiXCR, one entry per CDR3 protein. The sample comprises roughly 190,000 distinct CDR3 sequences, just under 50% of which are singletons, and approximately 9.4% rests with the top ten. The data were obtained in a study of CD8+CD57+ T cells in acquired aplastic anemia. Whoever was chosen for sequencing had shown CD8+CD57+ cell expansion by flow cytometry. No therapy had been given to the patients at the time of blood sampling. With 5 bases clipped from V and 1 base from J, the junction kept 4 bases outside the gene matches. The CDR3 has 13 amino acids. CDR1 DFQATT and CDR2 SNEGSKA come from the germline V gene (reference sequence).

The J gene is TRBJ1-1, the V gene TRBV20-1; TRBD1 matches 7 bases. The sequence was obtained from a human donor with aplastic anemia. Source material: sorted CD4+, CD8+, or CD8+CD57+ T cells (not recorded which) from PBMCs. DNA of the CDR3: TGCAGTGCTTTGACAGGGTGGAACACTGAAGCTTTCTTT. Its translation is CSALTGWNTEAFF.